This T cell receptor (beta chain) was documented in a study of T cells in localized non-small cell lung cancer. About this clone itself: Its specificity is unknown.

CDR1 is MNHEY and CDR2 is SMNVEV in the germline V gene (reference sequence). With V trimmed by 2 bases and J by 2 bases, 8 bases remained unmatched. The CDR3 spans 18 residues. Study results and caveats: Measurement of T cell clonality placed uninvolved adjacent lung highest, above the level in tumor. There were a median about 53 of the top 100 tumor clones appearing in adjacent lung. Longer overall survival associated with higher blood T cell density; shorter survival with higher adjacent-lung clonality.

The data were produced by immunoSEQ multiplex PCR, yet TCRdb's version contains in-frame clones alone and is incomplete. The sample includes some 25,000 clones, 86% seen only once; the top ten take approximately 6.3%. Source: peripheral blood, taken before any cancer treatment. The rearrangement uses TRBV27 and TRBJ2-2; 10 nucleotides match TRBD1. The TCR comes from a male donor aged 60 or over with stage II squamous cell lung carcinoma. CDR3 protein: CASSLRSGTGANTGELFF. CDR3 sequence (DNA): TGTGCCAGCAGTTTACGCTCCGGGACAGGGGCAAACACCGGGGAGCTGTTTTTT.